The 13 T cell receptor beta chains given below trace back to one sample, sequenced in a study of blood T cell repertoires in COVID-19. This table comes from immunoSEQ multiplex PCR, and its TCRdb copy is limited to in-frame clones, with some not included. The sample yields tens of thousands of clones, roughly 80% seen once. Material: peripheral blood. All receptors derive from a man at least 80 years old with active or convalescent COVID-19.

This sequence joins TRBV29-1 and TRBJ1-4; 7 nucleotides agree with TRBD1. The CDR3 extends over 13 amino acids. CDR1 and CDR2 (germline): SQVTM, ANQGSEA. V gave up 6 bases and J gave up 5 bases; unmatched junction bases: 6. This CDR3 reads CSVSDRRNEKLFF. DNA for the CDR3: TGCAGCGTATCGGACAGGAGAAATGAAAAACTGTTTTTT.

The J gene is TRBJ2-7, the V gene TRBV5-4; a weak D match, TRBD2 (5 bases). The CDR3 extends over 15 amino acids. CDR1 SGHNT and CDR2 YYREEE come from the germline V gene (reference sequence). The germline V and J ends were trimmed by 0 bases and 5 bases, with 15 bases remaining between them. Here the CDR3 reads CASSLVGPRVNEQYF. For the CDR3, the DNA is TGTGCCAGCAGCTTGGTTGGGCCGCGGGTGAACGAGCAGTACTTC.

This chain joins TRBV4-3 and TRBJ2-1; D perhaps matches TRBD2 (6 bases). Germline CDR1 and CDR2: LGHNA and YSLEER. The CDR3 extends over 18 amino acids. The V end lost 0 bases, the J end lost 6 bases, and 21 bases lay between the germline ends. The CDR3 DNA sequence: TGCGCCAGCAGCCAAGATCGGCCCAATGCGGGAATCACCAATGAGCAGTTCTTC. This gives the protein CASSQDRPNAGITNEQFF.

This clone showed up just a few times. This chain links TRBV12-5 with TRBJ1-6, with D tentatively TRBD1 (5 bases). CDR3 length equals 15 residues. Germline V gives CDR1 LGHNT, CDR2 FRNRAP. The V and J ends lost 1 base and 9 bases respectively, with 13 bases between them. CDR3 sequence (DNA): TGTGCTAGTGGTTTGGGAATGACAGTAACTTCACCCCTCCACTTT. Its translation is CASGLGMTVTSPLHF.

This rearrangement joins TRBV6-1 to TRBJ1-5; D is ambiguous. The germline V gene encodes CDR1 MNHNS and CDR2 SASEGT. The V end lost 5 bases, the J end lost 5 bases, and 13 bases lay between the germline ends. The CDR3 has 14 residues. CDR3 residues: CASSYRREDQPQHF. CDR3 sequence (DNA): TGTGCCAGCAGTTATCGGCGGGAGGATCAGCCCCAGCATTTT.

The V call is TRBV29-1, the J call TRBJ2-3, with D possibly being TRBD2 (6 bases). The CDR3 contains 14 residues. CDR1 SQVTM and CDR2 ANQGSEA come from the germline V gene. V lost 4 bases and J lost 3, with 14 bases in between. The CDR3 nucleotides are TGCAGCGTTGTCGGGGGAGTAAATACAGATACGCAGTATTTT. It yields the protein CSVVGGVNTDTQYF.

V gene TRBV7-9 combines with J gene TRBJ2-1, with D tentatively TRBD1 (6 bases). V was shortened by 3 bases and J by 1 base, with 7 bases between the two germline ends. Germline-derived CDR1 and CDR2 are SEHNR and FQNEAQ (reference sequence). There are 14 residues in the CDR3. The CDR3: CASSFRGSYNEQFF. The CDR3 DNA reads TGTGCCAGCAGCTTTAGGGGGTCCTACAATGAGCAGTTCTTC.

This clone appeared a single time. V and J are TRBV25-1 and TRBJ2-1; TRBD2 aligns across 10 bases. Germline assignment: CDR1 MGHDK and CDR2 SYGVNS. V lost 1 base to trimming and J lost 3 bases; unmatched junction nucleotides: 6. This CDR3 region has 17 residues. The CDR3 here is CASSELFGLADYNEQFF. The CDR3 region has the DNA TGTGCCAGCAGTGAATTATTCGGACTAGCGGACTACAATGAGCAGTTCTTC.

The V gene is TRBV25-1, the J gene TRBJ1-6; D is undetermined. V was clipped by 1 base and J by 4 bases, with 8 bases between them. Germline loops: CDR1 MGHDK, CDR2 SYGVNS. This CDR3 region has 15 residues. CDR3 coding DNA: TGTGCCAGCAGTGAATTCGAGATTTATAATTCACCCCTCCACTTT. Its translation is CASSEFEIYNSPLHF.

The chain carries TRBV4-3 and TRBJ1-4; D gene uncertain. The CDR3 is 17 residues long. The V and J ends lost 1 base and 0 bases respectively, with 12 bases between them. The germline CDR1 and CDR2 sequences are LGHNA and YSLEER. CDR3 sequence reads: CASSQASSGTTNEKLFF. Written as DNA, the CDR3 is TGCGCCAGCAGCCAAGCTTCGAGCGGGACAACTAATGAAAAACTGTTTTTT.

The chain carries TRBV9 and TRBJ2-5, with 7 bases matching TRBD1. The CDR3 is made up of 15 amino acids. Germline CDR1 reads SGDLS; CDR2 reads YYNGEE. V was clipped by 3 bases and J by 1 base; unmatched bases: 6. The CDR3 DNA follows: TGTGCCAGCAGCGGGACAGGATGGGCCCAAGAGACCCAGTACTTC. Protein: CASSGTGWAQETQYF.

In its sample, this clone was seen a few times. The rearrangement uses TRBV5-1 and TRBJ2-5; 9 positions agree with TRBD2. Trimming cost V 7 bases and J 5 bases; bases outside gene matches: 9. The CDR3 sequence is 14 residues long. Germline V gene sequence: CDR1 SGHRS, CDR2 YFSETQ. CDR3 nucleotide sequence: TGCGCCAGCGCGTTAGCGGGGGCCGGGGAGACCCAGTACTTC. Protein: CASALAGAGETQYF.

This sequence joins TRBV19 and TRBJ2-5; weak D call: TRBD1 (5 bases). Trimming pared 1 base from V and 4 bases from J, leaving 13 bases between. This CDR3 has 15 residues. Per the germline V gene, CDR1 is LNHDA and CDR2 is SQIVND (reference sequence). CDR3 bases: TGTGCCAGTAGTATAGGGCACTATCAGGGAGAGACCCAGTACTTC. Translated: CASSIGHYQGETQYF.